One sample yielded the 4 T cell receptor beta chains listed below, sequenced in a study of blood T cell repertoires in COVID-19. Some clones are missing from TCRdb's copy, which holds only in-frame ones; the method was immunoSEQ multiplex PCR. The sample yields a few hundred thousand clones, 85% to 90% seen once. The sequencing input was PBMCs or T cells enriched from blood (not recorded which). The receptor source for this set is a woman aged 45-59 years who had been exposed to COVID-19.

The chain has TRBV5-1 and TRBJ1-3; D is unresolved. The CDR3 is 16 amino acids. V shed 0 bases and J shed 3 bases, with 13 bases lying between them. The germline V gene encodes CDR1 SGHRS and CDR2 YFSETQ. The CDR3 spells CASSLGQIGVGNTIYF. Written as DNA, the CDR3 is TGCGCCAGCAGCTTGGGGCAGATTGGTGTTGGAAACACCATATATTTT.

The chain employs TRBV28 and TRBJ2-7; 9 bases map to TRBD1. This CDR3 has 14 residues. The germline CDR1 and CDR2 sequences are MDHEN and SYDVKM. V dropped 8 bases and J dropped 1; count of bases not matched to a gene: 6. This CDR3 is CASGETGGSYEQYF. In nucleotides, the CDR3 is TGTGCCAGCGGAGAGACAGGGGGTTCCTACGAGCAGTACTTC.

The V gene is TRBV30, the J gene TRBJ1-4, with 8 bases lining up with TRBD1. With V trimmed by 3 bases and J by 8 bases, 5 bases remained unmatched. The CDR3 has 13 residues. Germline CDR1 GTSNPN, CDR2 SVGIG (reference sequence). DNA for the CDR3: TGTGCCTGGAGCGGACAGGGAGAAGAAAAACTGTTTTTT. Translation: CAWSGQGEEKLFF.

This sequence joins TRBV4-1 and TRBJ2-1; TRBD2 agrees at 9 bases. The V segment lost 0 bases and the J segment 0 bases; nucleotides outside the gene matches: 3. Looked up from germline, CDR1 is MGHRA and CDR2 is YSYEKL. The CDR3 consists of 17 residues. CDR3 DNA: TGCGCCAGCAGCCAAGAAGGCGGGGGGGCCTCCTACAATGAGCAGTTCTTC. This sequence encodes CASSQEGGGASYNEQFF.